This paragraph reports one TCR beta chain. This receptor's antigen is unknown. No clone much larger than this one lies a single base away; base qualities are absent. V is shortened by 0 bases, J by 9 bases, and the region joining them spans 13 bases. Based on the germline V gene, the CDR1 and CDR2 sequences are SGHRS and YFSETQ. The CDR3 contains 13 residues, cysteine and phenylalanine counted. The retained sequence is limited to the CDR3, 39 bases, with the frame set at the first base. The entire amount of isolated RNA was reverse transcribed using the High Capacity cDNA Reverse Transcription Kit, so the sequenced TCRB transcripts were expressed ones. Naive, central memory and regulatory T cell samples underwent deep immunoSEQ sequencing, averaging roughly 3.5 million total reads per sample. After sorted cells were lysed in RLT buffer, RNA was extracted with DNase-treated RNeasy Micro or Mini kits, with the choice depending on cell number. Each cell subset was processed separately to prevent cross-contamination, with patient and healthy donor samples processed together. TCRB sequences were amplified from cDNA with the immunoSEQ multiplex PCR, producing 87-bp fragments spanning the CDR3 region. Sequencing of the amplicons was done on the Illumina HiSeq platform. On the study's bioinformatics: Synthetic template baselines were used to correct PCR bias computationally, reads within Hamming distance 2 were collapsed together, and singletons that could not be merged were discarded. Reads were aligned to IMGT to assign V, D and J genes, CDR3 length, and insertions or deletions at six rearrangement sites. Within each subset, clonotype counts were normalized to sorted cell number, after which true diversity and Gini coefficients were computed with the tcR R package. The overlap coefficient, calculated on TCRB nucleotide sequences, was used to quantify repertoire sharing. In its TCRdb copy, this immuneACCESS table keeps in-frame sequences only and misses some clones. Where compared with another copy, unresolved V genes explain less than half of these, and the others have no known cause. From that table come the V and J calls and clone size; the DNA was used to work out D and trimming. The sample table contains around 170,000 clones; only one count was recorded for approximately 8.4% of them. Jointly, the top ten make up 2% to 2.5% of the sample.

This sample is drawn from a study of beta chain features in type 1 diabetes (dated 2018 in TCRdb). Study-wide context: Mean age, gender distribution, total cell number and subset yield were not different between patients and healthy donors. A total of 85 million to 140 million sorted cells were examined across all samples, and a strong correlation was observed between cell number per subset and RNA yield. In the study, TCRB repertoires of sorted circulating CD4+ T cell subsets from recently diagnosed type 1 diabetes patients were compared with those of matched healthy donors. Regulatory and stem cell-like memory subsets were isolated from only 8 patients and about 8 healthy donors, whereas naive and central memory subsets came from all 30 or so donors.

Each donor gave one peripheral blood draw, roughly 120 mL on average, collected into heparinised tubes. A BD FACSAria II was used to sort naive, central memory, regulatory and stem cell-like memory CD4+ T cells with a panel that included CD45RO, CCR7, CD25, CD127, CD95 and CD27. A purity above 95% was achieved for all sorted populations. PBMCs were isolated immediately by Lymphoprep density gradient centrifugation and stained directly without culture. Samples were stained and sorted in pairs, with one healthy donor and one patient per experiment, so that batch effects were minimized. Findings and caveats that apply to the study as a whole: PCR may preferentially amplify shorter templates, but because patient and control samples were amplified and corrected together, any resulting skew would affect both groups equally. A moderate but significant shortening of TCRB CDR3 length was observed in type 1 diabetes patients in all four CD4+ subsets. Because cDNA was sequenced instead of genomic DNA, activated cells with high expression could be over-represented, although the groups did not differ in activation or CD3 levels. Naive, central memory and regulatory TCRB repertoires appeared to be more similar among patients than among healthy donors. Because small numbers of individuals were included in the HLA sub-analyses, any influence of HLA type on TCRB rearrangement was left unresolved. Patients with type 1 diabetes made fewer insertions and deleted more nucleotides at VDJ recombination sites, implying thymic rearrangement abnormalities.

The sequence was obtained from a woman aged 18-35 years in good health. Sequencing was performed on central memory CD4+ T cells from blood. The chain is assembled from TRBV5-1 and TRBJ2-7, with the D gene uncertain. The DNA sequence reads TGCGCCAGCAGCTTGGGAGGATCCACCGCGCAGTACTTC. Translated, this is CASSLGGSTAQYF.